This TCR beta chain is drawn from a study of CD8+CD57+ T cells in acquired aplastic anemia. The template for TCR beta VDJ and CDR3 sequence profiling was genomic DNA. Each CDR3 protein is one row after TCRdb ran MiXCR on the reads. The sample includes 150,000 to 160,000 distinct CDR3 sequences, approximately 52% seen only once; the top ten take approximately 12%. It was patients with CD8+CD57+ cell expansion by flow cytometry who were chosen for sequencing. No therapy had been given to the patients at the time of blood sampling. A word on this clonotype: What it binds is not known.

Study conclusions and caveats: Patients and healthy controls showed no significant CD8+ Simpson's diversity difference.

Trimming pared 3 bases from V and 6 bases from J, leaving 11 bases between. This CDR3 region has 13 residues. The germline V gene has CDR1 LNHDA and CDR2 SQIVND (reference sequence). The sample consisted of sorted CD4+, CD8+, or CD8+CD57+ T cells (not recorded which) from PBMCs. The origin of this receptor is a human donor with aplastic anemia. This rearrangement joins TRBV19 to TRBJ1-1; no clear D. CDR3 sequence (DNA): TGTGCCAGTAGTATCTTGGTCGGTGCTGAAGCTTTCTTT. Protein sequence: CASSILVGAEAFF.